This is a list of T cell receptor beta chains from one sample in a study of blood T cell repertoires in COVID-19. Only in-frame clones appear in the TCRdb table, and some are missing; sequencing was by immunoSEQ multiplex PCR. The top ten hold roughly 2.2% of the sample, which has approximately 300,000 clones, roughly 87% seen once. Input material: peripheral blood. These receptors came from a woman aged 50 to 65 who had recovered from COVID-19. The CDR3 runs from the conserved cysteine through the conserved F or W. Fields, in order: D gene, clone size, V gene, J gene, CDR3 DNA, CDR3 protein. A D gene is named only where the DNA matches it firmly. Not every row has a clone size; where given, it reads once, few, many or a size class.

d_gene: TRBD1; abundance: once; v_gene: TRBV6-4; j_gene: TRBJ1-1; CDR3nt: TGTGCCAGCAGTGCACGGACAGGGGCGAACACTGAAGCTTTCTTT; CDR3aa: CASSARTGANTEAFF
d_gene: TRBD1; abundance: .; v_gene: TRBV5-1; j_gene: TRBJ1-5; CDR3nt: TGCGCCAGCAGCCCTGGACAGGGCGGCCAGCCCCAGCATTTT; CDR3aa: CASSPGQGGQPQHF
d_gene: TRBD1; abundance: .; v_gene: TRBV2; j_gene: TRBJ1-6; CDR3nt: TGTGCCAGCAGTGAAGCGGGGGACAGGTTCTATAATTCACCCCTCCACTTT; CDR3aa: CASSEAGDRFYNSPLHF
d_gene: .; abundance: .; v_gene: TRBV5-1; j_gene: TRBJ2-1; CDR3nt: TGCGCCAGCAGCTTGGGACCAGGGCTAGATGAGCAGTTCTTC; CDR3aa: CASSLGPGLDEQFF
d_gene: TRBD2; abundance: .; v_gene: TRBV2; j_gene: TRBJ2-5; CDR3nt: TGTGCCAGCAGCGGCCTAGCGGTGTACCAAGAGACCCAGTACTTC; CDR3aa: CASSGLAVYQETQYF
d_gene: .; abundance: .; v_gene: TRBV7-8; j_gene: TRBJ1-5; CDR3nt: TGTGCCAGCAGCTTAGTCGGAGGCGGCAGGCCCCAGCATTTT; CDR3aa: CASSLVGGGRPQHF
d_gene: .; abundance: .; v_gene: TRBV6-2/TRBV6-3; j_gene: TRBJ2-1; CDR3nt: TGTGCCAGCAGTTATTCCCGCTTTCCTTCAGCGGGCCATTACAATGAGCAGTTCTTC; CDR3aa: CASSYSRFPSAGHYNEQFF
d_gene: .; abundance: .; v_gene: TRBV12-3/TRBV12-4; j_gene: TRBJ1-1; CDR3nt: TGTGCCAGCACCCTACAGGGAACTGAAGCTTTCTTT; CDR3aa: CASTLQGTEAFF
d_gene: TRBD2; abundance: once; v_gene: TRBV27; j_gene: TRBJ2-7; CDR3nt: TGTGCCAGCAGTTCCTTAGCGGGAGTGGCCTACGAGCAGTACTTC; CDR3aa: CASSSLAGVAYEQYF
d_gene: TRBD1; abundance: .; v_gene: TRBV5-1; j_gene: TRBJ1-5; CDR3nt: TGCGCCAGCAGCTACGGGACAGGGAACAATCAGCCCCAGCATTTT; CDR3aa: CASSYGTGNNQPQHF
d_gene: .; abundance: .; v_gene: TRBV5-1; j_gene: TRBJ1-6; CDR3nt: TGCGCCAGCAGGGACGGGGAGAATTCACCCCTCCACTTT; CDR3aa: CASRDGENSPLHF
d_gene: .; abundance: .; v_gene: TRBV4-3; j_gene: TRBJ2-1; CDR3nt: TGCGCCAGCAGCCAGGGGACTTTGGCGCTGAATGAGCAGTTCTTC; CDR3aa: CASSQGTLALNEQFF
d_gene: .; abundance: .; v_gene: TRBV5-4; j_gene: TRBJ2-7; CDR3nt: TGTGCCAGCAGCCCGGGCCCTCAGGGAGGCCCAGACTACGAGCAGTACTTC; CDR3aa: CASSPGPQGGPDYEQYF
d_gene: TRBD2; abundance: .; v_gene: TRBV27; j_gene: TRBJ2-1; CDR3nt: TGTGCCAGCAGTACTCGGGGAGCGGGAGTTTACAATGAGCAGTTCTTC; CDR3aa: CASSTRGAGVYNEQFF
d_gene: .; abundance: once; v_gene: TRBV12-3/TRBV12-4; j_gene: TRBJ1-1; CDR3nt: TGTGCCAGCAGCCTCAGTCTTGAAGCTTTCTTT; CDR3aa: CASSLSLEAFF
d_gene: TRBD2; abundance: .; v_gene: TRBV4-2; j_gene: TRBJ2-3; CDR3nt: TGTGCCAGCAGCCAAGACTTTTTACTAGCGGGGACGCCTGGCACAGATACGCAGTATTTT; CDR3aa: CASSQDFLLAGTPGTDTQYF
d_gene: .; abundance: once; v_gene: TRBV6-6; j_gene: TRBJ2-6; CDR3nt: TGTGCCAGCAGTCCCCGACAGTTCCCCTCTCGGGCCAACGTCCTGACTTTC; CDR3aa: CASSPRQFPSRANVLTF
d_gene: .; abundance: .; v_gene: TRBV7-9; j_gene: TRBJ1-1; CDR3nt: TGTGCCAGCAGCTTGGCAAGTGAAGCTTTCTTT; CDR3aa: CASSLASEAFF
d_gene: .; abundance: .; v_gene: TRBV7-2; j_gene: TRBJ1-5; CDR3nt: TGTGCCAGCAGCTTATCTCAGAGGGGGCAGCCCCAGCATTTT; CDR3aa: CASSLSQRGQPQHF
d_gene: TRBD1; abundance: few; v_gene: TRBV23-1; j_gene: TRBJ2-7; CDR3nt: TGCGCCAGCAGCCACTTGGACAGGGACACATCCTACGAGCAGTACTTC; CDR3aa: CASSHLDRDTSYEQYF
d_gene: TRBD1; abundance: .; v_gene: TRBV30; j_gene: TRBJ1-2; CDR3nt: TGTGCCTGGAGTGTACCGACAGGGGGAGGCTATGGCTACACCTTC; CDR3aa: CAWSVPTGGGYGYTF
d_gene: .; abundance: once; v_gene: TRBV3-1/TRBV3-2; j_gene: TRBJ1-5; CDR3nt: TGTGCCAGCAGCCAAGATCGAATTTGGCATCAGCCCCAGCATTTT; CDR3aa: CASSQDRIWHQPQHF
d_gene: .; abundance: many; v_gene: TRBV12-3/TRBV12-4; j_gene: TRBJ2-7; CDR3nt: TGTGCCAGCAGCTGGGTCGGGGGCGAGCAGTACTTC; CDR3aa: CASSWVGGEQYF
d_gene: .; abundance: .; v_gene: TRBV7-3; j_gene: TRBJ2-3; CDR3nt: TGTGCCAGCAGCTCCCTAGCTTTAGATACGCAGTATTTT; CDR3aa: CASSSLALDTQYF
d_gene: .; abundance: few; v_gene: TRBV28; j_gene: TRBJ1-3; CDR3nt: TGTGCCACCCAAAGCCCGGGGAATGGAAACACCATATATTTT; CDR3aa: CATQSPGNGNTIYF
d_gene: TRBD2; abundance: .; v_gene: TRBV7-9; j_gene: TRBJ2-3; CDR3nt: TGTGCCAGCAGCTCACGACTAGCGGTCACAGATACGCAGTATTTT; CDR3aa: CASSSRLAVTDTQYF
d_gene: TRBD1; abundance: .; v_gene: TRBV10-3; j_gene: TRBJ2-7; CDR3nt: TGTGCCATCACACAGGGGCTTCCCTACGAGCAGTACTTC; CDR3aa: CAITQGLPYEQYF
d_gene: TRBD1; abundance: .; v_gene: TRBV15; j_gene: TRBJ2-5; CDR3nt: TGTGCCACCAGCCGCGACAGGGAAGAGACCCAGTACTTC; CDR3aa: CATSRDREETQYF
d_gene: .; abundance: .; v_gene: TRBV6-1; j_gene: TRBJ2-1; CDR3nt: TGTGCCAGCAGTGAGAAGAACAGGTTCTCCTACAATGAGCAGTTCTTC; CDR3aa: CASSEKNRFSYNEQFF
d_gene: .; abundance: .; v_gene: TRBV28; j_gene: TRBJ1-2; CDR3nt: TGTGCCGCCCTAGGGGGGGCGCTTGGCTACACCTTC; CDR3aa: CAALGGALGYTF
d_gene: .; abundance: once; v_gene: TRBV4-1; j_gene: TRBJ1-4; CDR3nt: TGCGCCAGCAGCCATCCTGGGGGGGCCTTTGAAAAACTGTTTTTT; CDR3aa: CASSHPGGAFEKLFF
d_gene: .; abundance: .; v_gene: TRBV5-4; j_gene: TRBJ2-1; CDR3nt: TGTGCCAGCAGGGCCGGCGGGCCCACAGACAATGAGCAGTTCTTC; CDR3aa: CASRAGGPTDNEQFF
d_gene: .; abundance: .; v_gene: TRBV28; j_gene: TRBJ2-1; CDR3nt: TGTGCCAGCATCGACAGCTACAATGAGCAGTTCTTC; CDR3aa: CASIDSYNEQFF
d_gene: TRBD1; abundance: .; v_gene: TRBV19; j_gene: TRBJ2-7; CDR3nt: TGTGCCAGCGCAACCGGGACAGAAAGCTACGAGCAGTACTTC; CDR3aa: CASATGTESYEQYF
d_gene: .; abundance: .; v_gene: TRBV7-2; j_gene: TRBJ1-2; CDR3nt: TGTGCCAGCAGCCCTTCAGGGGCCTATGGCTACACCTTC; CDR3aa: CASSPSGAYGYTF
d_gene: .; abundance: .; v_gene: TRBV9; j_gene: TRBJ2-7; CDR3nt: TGTGCCAGCAGCCCCCTTACGGGGACTTCCTACGAGCAGTACTTC; CDR3aa: CASSPLTGTSYEQYF
d_gene: .; abundance: .; v_gene: TRBV12-3/TRBV12-4; j_gene: TRBJ2-7; CDR3nt: TGTGCCAGCAGCCCCGCGGCCGACTACGAGCAGTACTTC; CDR3aa: CASSPAADYEQYF
d_gene: TRBD1; abundance: .; v_gene: TRBV4-1; j_gene: TRBJ1-6; CDR3nt: TGCGCCAGCAGCCGCCGGACAGGGGCGAATTCACCCCTCCACTTT; CDR3aa: CASSRRTGANSPLHF
d_gene: .; abundance: .; v_gene: TRBV11-3; j_gene: TRBJ2-3; CDR3nt: TGTGCCAGCAGCCCAGGCGAGACGGGGAGCACAGATACGCAGTATTTT; CDR3aa: CASSPGETGSTDTQYF
d_gene: TRBD2; abundance: .; v_gene: TRBV27; j_gene: TRBJ2-3; CDR3nt: TGTGCCAGCCGCGTTTTTAGCGGGACTTCTGCAGATACGCAGTATTTT; CDR3aa: CASRVFSGTSADTQYF
d_gene: TRBD1; abundance: .; v_gene: TRBV28; j_gene: TRBJ1-2; CDR3nt: TGTGCCAGCAGTTTAAGGAGCAGGGGGCGGGGCTACACCTTC; CDR3aa: CASSLRSRGRGYTF
d_gene: TRBD1; abundance: .; v_gene: TRBV5-1; j_gene: TRBJ1-6; CDR3nt: TGCGCCAGCAGCTTGCCGGACAGGATTAATTCACCCCTCCACTTT; CDR3aa: CASSLPDRINSPLHF
d_gene: .; abundance: .; v_gene: TRBV5-4; j_gene: TRBJ2-1; CDR3nt: TGTGCCAGCAGCCCAGACACGCAGGGCGGAAGCTCCTACAATGAGCAGTTCTTC; CDR3aa: CASSPDTQGGSSYNEQFF
d_gene: TRBD1; abundance: .; v_gene: TRBV9; j_gene: TRBJ2-1; CDR3nt: TGTGCCAGCAGCGCCCGAGGGACAGTTTCGGGGGAGCAGTTCTTC; CDR3aa: CASSARGTVSGEQFF
d_gene: TRBD1; abundance: .; v_gene: TRBV10-3; j_gene: TRBJ1-3; CDR3nt: TGTGCCATCAGTCAATGGGACAGGGGCTCTGGAAACACCATATATTTT; CDR3aa: CAISQWDRGSGNTIYF
d_gene: TRBD1; abundance: .; v_gene: TRBV6-2/TRBV6-3; j_gene: TRBJ2-3; CDR3nt: TGTGCCAGCAGTTTTGAGGCAGGGGGCCAGGCAGATACGCAGTATTTT; CDR3aa: CASSFEAGGQADTQYF
d_gene: TRBD1; abundance: .; v_gene: TRBV7-8; j_gene: TRBJ1-3; CDR3nt: TGTGCCAGCAGCCGGGACAGGGGGCTCGGCTCTGGAAACACCATATATTTT; CDR3aa: CASSRDRGLGSGNTIYF
d_gene: .; abundance: .; v_gene: TRBV5-6; j_gene: TRBJ2-7; CDR3nt: TGTGCCAGCAGCTTAGGAGGGGGCTTGATGGGGTACGAGCAGTACTTC; CDR3aa: CASSLGGGLMGYEQYF
d_gene: .; abundance: once; v_gene: TRBV5-4; j_gene: TRBJ2-5; CDR3nt: TGTGCCAGCAGCCCAACGGGGACAATCTCGGAGACCCAGTACTTC; CDR3aa: CASSPTGTISETQYF